These 26 T cell receptor beta chains came from one sample sequenced in a study of control samples from healthy donors and cancer patients. Clones were sequenced by immunoSEQ multiplex PCR, and TCRdb holds only the in-frame ones, with some missing. Seen here are about 100,000 clones, around 85% observed once, and the top ten hold around 20%. Sequencing was done on a sample of blood. These receptors originate from a man aged 25 to 40 in good health.

The chain employs TRBV24-1 and TRBJ1-2; possibly TRBD1 for D (6 bases). V was shortened by 5 bases and J by 4 bases, with 7 bases between the two germline ends. The CDR3 extends over 12 amino acids. Germline CDR1 KGHDR, CDR2 SFDVKD. In DNA form, the CDR3 reads TGTGCCACCAGTGCGGACAGCTATGGCTACACCTTC. Protein product: CATSADSYGYTF.

By its share, this clone is medium-sized. The CDR3 DNA is TGTGCCAGCAGCTCAAGAGTAGCAGATACGCAGTATTTT. Protein: CASSSRVADTQYF. The chain couples TRBV11-1 to TRBJ2-3; D remains unclear. Trimming left V 4 bases short and J 4 bases short, with 9 bases between. This CDR3 contains 13 residues. CDR1 SGHAT and CDR2 FQDESV come from the germline V gene (reference sequence).

This clone showed up just once. This chain uses TRBV19 with TRBJ1-1; 9 positions agree with TRBD1. V shed 5 bases and J 0 bases; nucleotides not matched to a gene: 7. The V gene's germline CDR1 is LNHDA and CDR2 SQIVND (reference sequence). The CDR3 is made up of 16 amino acids. As DNA, the CDR3 is TGTGCCAGTAGTGGGACAGGGAGCGTCATGAACACTGAAGCTTTCTTT. Amino acids: CASSGTGSVMNTEAFF.

This clone occurred once. J is TRBJ2-7 and V is TRBV5-4, with 9 bases lining up with TRBD1. The CDR3 has 15 amino acids. Losses at the gene ends were 4 bases for V and 6 bases for J; bases not matched to a gene: 11. From germline, CDR1 is SGHNT and CDR2 YYREEE (reference sequence). CDR3 region: CASSAIGQGIGEQYF. In nucleotides, the CDR3 is TGTGCCAGCAGCGCAATAGGACAGGGGATTGGCGAGCAGTACTTC.

The chain employs TRBV7-2 and TRBJ1-3, with D unresolved. Trimming pared 1 base from V and 0 bases from J, leaving 13 bases between. The germline V gene encodes CDR1 SGHTA and CDR2 FQGNSA. The CDR3 sequence is 17 residues long. For the CDR3, the DNA is TGTGCCAGCAGCTTAGATGGTGGCCGCAGCTCTGGAAACACCATATATTTT. This sequence encodes CASSLDGGRSSGNTIYF. Filled out from reference TRBV7-2 and TRBJ1-3, the complete variable domain reads GAGVSQSPSNKVTEKGKDVELRCDPISGHTALYWYRQSLGQGLEFLIYFQGNSAPDKSGLPSDRFSAERTGGSVSTLTIQRTQQEDSAVYLCASSLDGGRSSGNTIYFGEGSWLTVV.

The gene calls are TRBV19 and TRBJ1-5; 7 bases map to TRBD1. CDR1 is LNHDA and CDR2 is SQIVND in the germline V gene (reference sequence). The CDR3 extends over 13 amino acids. V lost 7 bases and J lost 5; bases outside the gene matches: 5. CDR3 region: CASIETGDQPQHF. The CDR3 coding sequence is TGTGCCAGTATTGAAACAGGGGATCAGCCCCAGCATTTT.

The chain joins TRBV24-1 to TRBJ2-3, with D unclear. Germline V CDR1 and CDR2: KGHDR, SFDVKD. The ends were cut back, 2 bases at V and 0 bases at J, with 20 bases in the middle. The CDR3 runs 19 residues. In DNA form, the CDR3 reads TGTGCCACCAGTGATTCCGCACCAAGTTGGGAACGTAGCACAGATACGCAGTATTTT. It codes for CATSDSAPSWERSTDTQYF.

The rearrangement joins TRBV28 to TRBJ1-1, with 8 positions matching TRBD1. V gave up 8 bases and J gave up 5 bases; unmatched junction bases: 4. This CDR3 contains 12 residues. Germline loops: CDR1 MDHEN, CDR2 SYDVKM. The DNA of the CDR3 is TGTGCCAGCCAGGGGGCCCGGACTGAAGCTTTCTTT. This codes for CASQGARTEAFF. The full variable domain, in which reference TRBV28 and TRBJ1-1 provide the parts outside the CDR3, is DVKVTQSSRYLVKRTGEKVFLECVQDMDHENMFWYRQDPGLGLRLIYFSYDVKMKEKGDIPEGYSVSREKKERFSLILESASTNQTSMYLCASQGARTEAFFGQGTRLTVV.

CDR3: CASSLGGGADYGYTF. The CDR3 DNA sequence: TGCGCCAGCAGCTTGGGAGGGGGCGCGGACTATGGCTACACCTTC. This chain links TRBV5-1 with TRBJ1-2, with 7 bases aligning to TRBD1. Germline V gene lookup returns CDR1 SGHRS and CDR2 YFSETQ. The CDR3 sequence is 15 residues long. V was pared by 0 bases and J by 3 bases, with 5 bases of the junction left unmatched.

The rearrangement uses TRBV5-1 and TRBJ1-1; 10 nucleotides line up with TRBD1. V gave up 4 bases and J gave up 7 bases; unmatched junction bases: 4. This CDR3 region has 13 residues. Germline V gene data show CDR1 as SGHRS and CDR2 as YFSETQ. The DNA for the CDR3 is TGCGCCAGCAGCGGACAGGGGGGCGGTGAAGCTTTCTTT. Translation: CASSGQGGGEAFF. Supplemented by reference TRBV5-1 and TRBJ1-1, the full variable domain reads KAGVTQTPRYLIKTRGQQVTLSCSPISGHRSVSWYQQTPGQGLQFLFEYFSETQRNKGNFPGRFSGRQFSNSRSEMNVSTLELGDSALYLCASSGQGGGEAFFGQGTRLTVV.

This chain links TRBV6-5 with TRBJ1-2, with 8 bases lining up with TRBD1. V shed 7 bases, J shed 4 bases, and the junction held 5 bases outside the gene matches. The CDR3 spans 13 residues. Germline CDR1 and CDR2: MNHEY and SVGAGI. The CDR3 loop is CASTRQGPYGYTF. For the CDR3, the DNA is TGTGCCAGCACCCGACAGGGGCCCTATGGCTACACCTTC.

This chain links TRBV19 with TRBJ1-2; D ambiguous. There are 13 residues in the CDR3. Trimming removed 2 bases at V and 5 bases at J, with 9 bases between. Germline V gene lookup returns CDR1 LNHDA and CDR2 SQIVND (reference sequence). This CDR3 is CASSIREEYGYTF. CDR3 bases: TGTGCCAGTAGTATAAGAGAGGAATATGGCTACACCTTC.

This chain links TRBV2 with TRBJ2-1; TRBD2 aligns across 16 bases. The CDR3 sequence is 15 residues long. With V trimmed by 6 bases and J by 12 bases, 8 bases remained unmatched. Germline CDR1 reads SNHLY; CDR2 reads FYNNEI. The CDR3, as DNA: TGTGCCAGCAGCGGGACTAGCGGGGGGGCGCCGGCGCAGTTCTTC. Protein: CASSGTSGGAPAQFF.

In this sample, this clone turned up a few times. This sequence joins TRBV5-6 and TRBJ2-7, with 8 bases aligning to TRBD2. Germline CDR1 and CDR2: SGHDT and YYEEEE. There are 14 residues in the CDR3. V lost 7 bases and J lost 2; bases outside the gene matches: 8. CDR3 DNA sequence: TGTGCCAGCTTACAAAGCGGGGGAACCTACGAGCAGTACTTC. As protein: CASLQSGGTYEQYF. Variable domain in full (rest from reference TRBV5-6 and TRBJ2-7): DAGVTQSPTHLIKTRGQQVTLRCSPKSGHDTVSWYQQALGQGPQFIFQYYEEEERQRGNFPDRFSGHQFPNYSSELNVNALLLGDSALYLCASLQSGGTYEQYFGPGTRLTVT.

The V gene is TRBV27, the J gene TRBJ1-5; no clear D gene. Germline V gene data show CDR1 as MNHEY and CDR2 as SMNVEV (reference sequence). V gave up 8 bases and J gave up 4 bases, with 18 bases separating them. The CDR3 covers 15 residues. CDR3 in amino acids: CASGIGMTQNQPQHF. CDR3 in DNA: TGTGCCAGCGGAATCGGGATGACCCAAAATCAGCCCCAGCATTTT.

The chain recombines TRBV20-1 with TRBJ2-3; D is undetermined. V was pared by 3 bases and J by 2 bases, with 12 bases between. This CDR3 contains 14 residues. In germline, CDR1 is DFQATT, CDR2 SNEGSKA (reference sequence). This CDR3 reads CSASARSNTDTQYF. Here the CDR3 DNA reads TGCAGTGCTAGTGCTCGCTCCAACACAGATACGCAGTATTTT.

This clone has more than one count but fewer than ten. The J gene is TRBJ2-2, the V gene TRBV18, with 13 bases matching TRBD2. This CDR3 comprises 15 residues. Trimming took 6 bases from V and 5 from J; bases not matched to a gene: 3. CDR1 is KGHSH and CDR2 is LQKENI in the germline V gene. The CDR3 protein is CASSETSGGTGELFF. Written as DNA, the CDR3 is TGTGCCAGCTCGGAGACTAGCGGGGGGACCGGGGAGCTGTTTTTT.

This clone has just one count. The chain has TRBV7-8 and TRBJ1-2; 7 bases are shared with TRBD1. The trim removed 2 bases at V and 8 bases at J, leaving 5 bases unmatched. The CDR3 is 13 amino acids. The germline V gene encodes CDR1 SGHVS and CDR2 FQNEAQ. CDR3: CASSLRTGRGYTF. Here the CDR3 DNA reads TGTGCCAGCAGCTTAAGGACAGGACGCGGCTACACCTTC.

The chain employs TRBV18 and TRBJ2-7, with 12 positions matching TRBD2. Per the germline V gene, CDR1 is KGHSH and CDR2 is LQKENI. This CDR3 spans 15 amino acids. V lost 0 bases, J lost 7 bases, and 4 bases stayed unmatched. The CDR3 reads CASSPPGLAGWEQYF. Written as DNA, the CDR3 is TGTGCCAGCTCACCACCAGGACTAGCGGGGTGGGAGCAGTACTTC.

The chain has TRBV2 and TRBJ2-3, with D possibly TRBD2 on 6 matching bases. V dropped 4 bases and J dropped 2 bases, with 10 bases sitting between them. The CDR3 contains 14 residues. Germline values: CDR1 SNHLY, CDR2 FYNNEI. As DNA, the CDR3 is TGTGCCAGCAGTGGCGGGGCGCTCACAGATACGCAGTATTTT. Amino acids: CASSGGALTDTQYF.

This chain links TRBV27 with TRBJ2-3, with D possibly being TRBD2 (6 bases). The germline V and J ends were trimmed by 7 bases and 8 bases, with 16 bases remaining between them. The CDR3 contains 13 residues. CDR1 MNHEY and CDR2 SMNVEV come from the germline V gene (reference sequence). The DNA for the CDR3 is TGTGCCAGCAACTCTAGGGCGGAGGGTACGCAGTATTTT. Protein: CASNSRAEGTQYF.

The chain recombines TRBV28 with TRBJ1-2, with D perhaps matching TRBD1 (5 bases). Germline CDR1 is MDHEN and CDR2 is SYDVKM. The V end lost 10 bases, the J end lost 2 bases, and 17 bases lay between the germline ends. The CDR3 runs to 14 residues. The CDR3 coding sequence is TGTGCCAACAGCCCGGCCCGGGGGAACTATGGCTACACCTTC. Translated: CANSPARGNYGYTF.

J is TRBJ1-1 and V is TRBV7-3; perhaps TRBD1 as D (5 bases). This CDR3 contains 14 residues. Germline CDR1 and CDR2: SGHTA and FQGTGA. Trimming stripped 3 bases from V and 0 bases from J, with 8 bases between. The chain's CDR3 is CASSLGRMNTEAFF. The CDR3 DNA sequence: TGTGCCAGCAGCTTGGGACGTATGAACACTGAAGCTTTCTTT.

The gene calls are TRBV6-5 and TRBJ1-2; weak D call: TRBD1 (5 bases). Between the trimmed V and J ends, which lost 8 bases and 4 bases, there was a span of 17 bases. The CDR3 is 14 amino acids. Germline V lookup: CDR1 MNHEY, CDR2 SVGAGI. The CDR3 sequence is CASGWGSGSYGYTF. The DNA of the CDR3 is TGTGCCAGCGGGTGGGGCAGCGGGTCCTATGGCTACACCTTC.

The chain links TRBV7-2 to TRBJ2-2, with 8 bases that match TRBD2. CDR3 length equals 15 residues. V gave up 7 bases and J gave up 6 bases; unmatched junction bases: 10. Germline V gene sequence: CDR1 SGHTA, CDR2 FQGNSA. This chain's CDR3 is CASTDRGGLSGELFF. The CDR3 DNA reads TGTGCCAGCACCGATCGGGGGGGTTTATCCGGGGAGCTGTTTTTT.

This clone was recorded only once. The chain uses TRBV18 and TRBJ1-1; the D is unclear. V was clipped by 3 bases and J by 0 bases, with 14 bases between them. Germline CDR1 and CDR2: KGHSH and LQKENI. CDR3 length: 16 residues. This CDR3 is CASSPIQEFMNTEAFF. The CDR3 DNA reads as TGTGCCAGCTCACCGATCCAGGAATTTATGAACACTGAAGCTTTCTTT.